The rows below give T cell receptor beta chains drawn from one sample of a study of blood T cell repertoires in COVID-19. This table comes from immunoSEQ multiplex PCR, and its TCRdb copy is limited to in-frame clones, with some not included. Of about 82,000 clones listed, about four fifths are singletons. The sequencing sample was made of peripheral blood. These receptors were obtained from a woman in her fifties or sixties with acute or convalescent COVID-19. Both conserved end residues are part of each CDR3. The order of the fields is V gene, D gene, CDR3 length, clone size, J gene, CDR3 DNA, CDR3 protein. The D gene is left open where the match is weak. Expanded clones are given a class, and other clones once, few, many or no size at all.

v_gene: TRBV7-2; d_gene: .; len: 17; abundance: .; j_gene: TRBJ2-6; CDR3nt: TGTGCCAGCAGCGACGGGAAGGGTTGGTCTGGGGCCAACGTCCTGACTTTC; CDR3aa: CASSDGKGWSGANVLTF
v_gene: TRBV7-9; d_gene: .; len: 16; abundance: .; j_gene: TRBJ2-3; CDR3nt: TGTGCCAGCAGCTTAATTGGAGGGGGGGCCGCAGATACGCAGTATTTT; CDR3aa: CASSLIGGGAADTQYF
v_gene: TRBV21-1; d_gene: .; len: 16; abundance: few; j_gene: TRBJ2-3; CDR3nt: TGTGCCAGCAGCGCCCCCTCGGGTAATAGCACAGATACGCAGTATTTT; CDR3aa: CASSAPSGNSTDTQYF
v_gene: TRBV27; d_gene: TRBD1; len: 16; abundance: .; j_gene: TRBJ2-2; CDR3nt: TGTGCCAGCAGCTCCTTTGGGACAGGGGAAGTCCGGGAGCTGTTTTTT; CDR3aa: CASSSFGTGEVRELFF
v_gene: TRBV2; d_gene: .; len: 12; abundance: .; j_gene: TRBJ1-3; CDR3nt: TGTGCCAGCAGCCGCTCTGGAAACACCATATATTTT; CDR3aa: CASSRSGNTIYF
v_gene: TRBV11-2; d_gene: .; len: 13; abundance: once; j_gene: TRBJ1-2; CDR3nt: TGTGCCAGCAGCTCCTACAGGGACTATGGCTACACCTTC; CDR3aa: CASSSYRDYGYTF
v_gene: TRBV7-7; d_gene: .; len: 13; abundance: .; j_gene: TRBJ2-5; CDR3nt: TGTGCTAGCAGCTCGGCCGGGGAAGAGACCCAGTACTTC; CDR3aa: CASSSAGEETQYF
v_gene: TRBV9; d_gene: TRBD1; len: 19; abundance: once; j_gene: TRBJ1-3; CDR3nt: TGTGCCAGCAGCGTAGTGTCGTTCGGACAGGGGGCTAAAGGAAACACCATATATTTT; CDR3aa: CASSVVSFGQGAKGNTIYF
v_gene: TRBV3-1/TRBV3-2; d_gene: .; len: 14; abundance: .; j_gene: TRBJ1-2; CDR3nt: TGTGCCAGCAGCCAAACTATGTCTAACTATGGCTACACCTTC; CDR3aa: CASSQTMSNYGYTF
v_gene: TRBV2; d_gene: TRBD1; len: 14; abundance: .; j_gene: TRBJ2-2; CDR3nt: TGTGCCAGCAGTCAGACAGGGGTGACCGGGGAGCTGTTTTTT; CDR3aa: CASSQTGVTGELFF
v_gene: TRBV7-7; d_gene: TRBD1; len: 15; abundance: .; j_gene: TRBJ2-2; CDR3nt: TGTGCTAGCAGTTTAGGGACAGGGGTCACCGGGGAGCTGTTTTTT; CDR3aa: CASSLGTGVTGELFF
v_gene: TRBV5-1; d_gene: TRBD1; len: 16; abundance: .; j_gene: TRBJ1-5; CDR3nt: TGCGCCAGCAGCTTGGGGGGACAGGGGAACAATCAGCCCCAGCATTTT; CDR3aa: CASSLGGQGNNQPQHF
v_gene: TRBV5-1; d_gene: TRBD2; len: 15; abundance: few; j_gene: TRBJ2-5; CDR3nt: TGCGCCAGCAGCGCCACACTAGCGGACCAAGAGACCCAGTACTTC; CDR3aa: CASSATLADQETQYF
v_gene: TRBV15; d_gene: .; len: 21; abundance: .; j_gene: TRBJ1-1; CDR3nt: TGTGCCACCAGCAGAGATGGGAGCCGGGACTCCGACCCCCTCCATGAAACTGAAGCTTTCTTT; CDR3aa: CATSRDGSRDSDPLHETEAFF
v_gene: TRBV3-1/TRBV3-2; d_gene: TRBD2; len: 16; abundance: .; j_gene: TRBJ2-3; CDR3nt: TGTGCCAGCAGCCATTTGGCGGGAGGGTACACAGATACGCAGTATTTT; CDR3aa: CASSHLAGGYTDTQYF
v_gene: TRBV5-4; d_gene: .; len: 11; abundance: few; j_gene: TRBJ1-2; CDR3nt: TGTGCCAGCAGCTTCCCAGGCGGCTACACCTTC; CDR3aa: CASSFPGGYTF
v_gene: TRBV6-5; d_gene: .; len: 14; abundance: .; j_gene: TRBJ1-1; CDR3nt: TGTGCCAGCAGTTACCTGGGGGCGAAGACTGAAGCTTTCTTT; CDR3aa: CASSYLGAKTEAFF
v_gene: TRBV2; d_gene: .; len: 17; abundance: few; j_gene: TRBJ1-2; CDR3nt: TGTGCCAGCAGTGCTCCCCACCGCCAGGGGTCAACCTATGGCTACACCTTC; CDR3aa: CASSAPHRQGSTYGYTF
v_gene: TRBV7-2; d_gene: .; len: 14; abundance: .; j_gene: TRBJ2-7; CDR3nt: TGTGCCAGCAGCTTCCGGTCAGGGATTTACGAGCAGTACTTC; CDR3aa: CASSFRSGIYEQYF
v_gene: TRBV5-4; d_gene: TRBD1; len: 15; abundance: .; j_gene: TRBJ1-2; CDR3nt: TGTGCCAGCAGCTCACGTGACAGGGCCAACTATGGCTACACCTTC; CDR3aa: CASSSRDRANYGYTF
v_gene: TRBV6-5; d_gene: TRBD1; len: 16; abundance: .; j_gene: TRBJ1-1; CDR3nt: TGTGCCAGCAGTTACTCGGCAGGGGGCGTGAACACTGAAGCTTTCTTT; CDR3aa: CASSYSAGGVNTEAFF
v_gene: TRBV20-1; d_gene: TRBD2; len: 12; abundance: .; j_gene: TRBJ2-5; CDR3nt: TGCAGTGCTAGTCAGCGGGAGGGGACCCAGTACTTC; CDR3aa: CSASQREGTQYF
v_gene: TRBV5-1; d_gene: TRBD2; len: 17; abundance: .; j_gene: TRBJ2-3; CDR3nt: TGCGCCAGCAGCCCCCAGTTTGGTAGCGGGACCACAGATACGCAGTATTTT; CDR3aa: CASSPQFGSGTTDTQYF
v_gene: TRBV28; d_gene: TRBD1; len: 14; abundance: once; j_gene: TRBJ1-1; CDR3nt: TGTGCCAGCACCTCGACAGGGGTAAACACTGAAGCTTTCTTT; CDR3aa: CASTSTGVNTEAFF
v_gene: TRBV7-3; d_gene: TRBD1; len: 14; abundance: .; j_gene: TRBJ1-2; CDR3nt: TGTGCCAGCAGCTCCCAGACAGGGACTAGGGGCTACACCTTC; CDR3aa: CASSSQTGTRGYTF
v_gene: TRBV27; d_gene: TRBD2; len: 15; abundance: once; j_gene: TRBJ2-2; CDR3nt: TGTGCCAGCAGAACTAGCGGGAGGAACTCCGGGGAGCTGTTTTTT; CDR3aa: CASRTSGRNSGELFF
v_gene: TRBV30; d_gene: .; len: 14; abundance: .; j_gene: TRBJ2-5; CDR3nt: TGTGCCTGGAAACACGGGAGCGTATGGGAGACCCAGTACTTC; CDR3aa: CAWKHGSVWETQYF
v_gene: TRBV6-1; d_gene: TRBD1; len: 19; abundance: .; j_gene: TRBJ1-1; CDR3nt: TGTGCCAGCAGTGCATTTTTTCCAGGGGGCGCGGGGATGAACACTGAAGCTTTCTTT; CDR3aa: CASSAFFPGGAGMNTEAFF
v_gene: TRBV7-9; d_gene: .; len: 14; abundance: .; j_gene: TRBJ1-5; CDR3nt: TGTGCCAGCAGCTTAGAGGGGGAATATCAGCCCCAGCATTTT; CDR3aa: CASSLEGEYQPQHF
v_gene: TRBV19; d_gene: .; len: 14; abundance: .; j_gene: TRBJ1-1; CDR3nt: TGTGCCAGTAGTATACGTACACAGAACACTGAAGCTTTCTTT; CDR3aa: CASSIRTQNTEAFF
v_gene: TRBV7-6; d_gene: TRBD2; len: 17; abundance: many; j_gene: TRBJ2-1; CDR3nt: TGTGCCAGCAGCTTAGATCTAGCGGGAGGGCCGTACAATGAGCAGTTCTTC; CDR3aa: CASSLDLAGGPYNEQFF
v_gene: TRBV5-4; d_gene: .; len: 13; abundance: .; j_gene: TRBJ1-1; CDR3nt: TGTGCCAGCAGCTTGGGGGGAGGGACTGAAGCTTTCTTT; CDR3aa: CASSLGGGTEAFF
v_gene: TRBV24-1; d_gene: .; len: 19; abundance: .; j_gene: TRBJ1-5; CDR3nt: TGTGCCACCAGTGATTTAAGGTTGAGAGGGCAGCTCGACAATCAGCCCCAGCATTTT; CDR3aa: CATSDLRLRGQLDNQPQHF
v_gene: TRBV6-4; d_gene: TRBD1; len: 14; abundance: .; j_gene: TRBJ2-7; CDR3nt: TGTGCCAGCCAGATCGGGACAGGGGGAAAGGAGCAGTACTTC; CDR3aa: CASQIGTGGKEQYF
v_gene: TRBV28; d_gene: .; len: 15; abundance: .; j_gene: TRBJ2-1; CDR3nt: TGTGCCACTGAGCGGGTAGGTTCCTCCTACAATGAGCAGTTCTTC; CDR3aa: CATERVGSSYNEQFF
v_gene: TRBV30; d_gene: TRBD1; len: 14; abundance: .; j_gene: TRBJ1-3; CDR3nt: TGTGCCTGGGACAGGGGTACTACTGGAAACACCATATATTTT; CDR3aa: CAWDRGTTGNTIYF
v_gene: TRBV29-1; d_gene: .; len: 12; abundance: .; j_gene: TRBJ2-5; CDR3nt: TGCAGCGCGGGGCGTTTGCAAGAGACCCAGTACTTC; CDR3aa: CSAGRLQETQYF
v_gene: TRBV4-1; d_gene: TRBD2; len: 18; abundance: .; j_gene: TRBJ2-6; CDR3nt: TGCGCCAGCAGCCAAGTCCTAGCGGGATCGACTGGGGCCAACGTCCTGACTTTC; CDR3aa: CASSQVLAGSTGANVLTF
v_gene: TRBV30; d_gene: TRBD1; len: 16; abundance: .; j_gene: TRBJ1-5; CDR3nt: TGTGCCTGGAGTCGTAGGACAGGGGGAAGCAATCAGCCCCAGCATTTT; CDR3aa: CAWSRRTGGSNQPQHF
v_gene: TRBV7-2; d_gene: TRBD1; len: 16; abundance: .; j_gene: TRBJ1-1; CDR3nt: TGTGCCAGCAGCCCACAGGGGGCATGGGTCGGGACTGAAGCTTTCTTT; CDR3aa: CASSPQGAWVGTEAFF
v_gene: TRBV4-3; d_gene: TRBD1; len: 15; abundance: .; j_gene: TRBJ1-2; CDR3nt: TGCGCCAGCAGCCAAGCCGGACAGGGCGCTGGTGGCTACACCTTC; CDR3aa: CASSQAGQGAGGYTF
v_gene: TRBV3-1/TRBV3-2; d_gene: .; len: 17; abundance: .; j_gene: TRBJ1-4; CDR3nt: TGTGCCAGCAGCCACCCAGACGGTCGAGGAGGCGGGGAAAAACTGTTTTTT; CDR3aa: CASSHPDGRGGGEKLFF
v_gene: TRBV7-9; d_gene: .; len: 14; abundance: .; j_gene: TRBJ1-5; CDR3nt: TGTGCCAGCAGCTTAGCGGGGGGTAATCAGCCCCAGCATTTT; CDR3aa: CASSLAGGNQPQHF
v_gene: TRBV7-3; d_gene: .; len: 14; abundance: .; j_gene: TRBJ1-2; CDR3nt: TGTGCCAGCAGCTTATCGGCAGGGGAAACTGGCTACACCTTC; CDR3aa: CASSLSAGETGYTF
v_gene: TRBV6-6; d_gene: TRBD2; len: 19; abundance: .; j_gene: TRBJ2-1; CDR3nt: TGTGCCAGCAGTCCGGCCGGACTAGCGGGAGGCGTCTCCTACAATGAGCAGTTCTTC; CDR3aa: CASSPAGLAGGVSYNEQFF
v_gene: TRBV6-1; d_gene: .; len: 14; abundance: once; j_gene: TRBJ2-7; CDR3nt: TGTGCCAGCAGTGAAGCGACAGGTCTCTACGAGCAGTACTTC; CDR3aa: CASSEATGLYEQYF
v_gene: TRBV6-6; d_gene: .; len: 12; abundance: many; j_gene: TRBJ1-4; CDR3nt: TGTGCCAGCTCGTGGGTGGGCGAAAAACTGTTTTTT; CDR3aa: CASSWVGEKLFF
v_gene: TRBV5-4; d_gene: .; len: 14; abundance: .; j_gene: TRBJ1-2; CDR3nt: TGTGCCAGCAGCCCTACGGGACGGACAGATGGCTACACCTTC; CDR3aa: CASSPTGRTDGYTF
v_gene: TRBV3-1/TRBV3-2; d_gene: .; len: 13; abundance: .; j_gene: TRBJ1-1; CDR3nt: TGTGCCAGCAGGCCTCGGGTGAACACTGAAGCTTTCTTT; CDR3aa: CASRPRVNTEAFF
v_gene: TRBV10-3; d_gene: TRBD1; len: 14; abundance: .; j_gene: TRBJ1-1; CDR3nt: TGTGCCATCAGCGAGCGACAGGGGTACACTGAAGCTTTCTTT; CDR3aa: CAISERQGYTEAFF
v_gene: TRBV5-1; d_gene: .; len: 14; abundance: .; j_gene: TRBJ1-2; CDR3nt: TGCGCCAGCAGCCTACAACAGGGAAACTATGGCTACACCTTC; CDR3aa: CASSLQQGNYGYTF
v_gene: TRBV30; d_gene: .; len: 12; abundance: .; j_gene: TRBJ2-7; CDR3nt: TGTGCCTGGGGCCGTACAGGCTACGAGCAGTACTTC; CDR3aa: CAWGRTGYEQYF
v_gene: TRBV2; d_gene: .; len: 14; abundance: .; j_gene: TRBJ2-2; CDR3nt: TGTGCCAGCAGTGAGGGGGCTAACACCGGGGAGCTGTTTTTT; CDR3aa: CASSEGANTGELFF
v_gene: TRBV7-9; d_gene: .; len: 15; abundance: .; j_gene: TRBJ2-3; CDR3nt: TGTGCCAGCAGCTTGGGTCTAGCGATCACAGATACGCAGTATTTT; CDR3aa: CASSLGLAITDTQYF
v_gene: TRBV6-5; d_gene: .; len: 14; abundance: .; j_gene: TRBJ1-2; CDR3nt: TGTGCCAGCAGTCCACAGGGAGGGGGGAATGGCTACACCTTC; CDR3aa: CASSPQGGGNGYTF